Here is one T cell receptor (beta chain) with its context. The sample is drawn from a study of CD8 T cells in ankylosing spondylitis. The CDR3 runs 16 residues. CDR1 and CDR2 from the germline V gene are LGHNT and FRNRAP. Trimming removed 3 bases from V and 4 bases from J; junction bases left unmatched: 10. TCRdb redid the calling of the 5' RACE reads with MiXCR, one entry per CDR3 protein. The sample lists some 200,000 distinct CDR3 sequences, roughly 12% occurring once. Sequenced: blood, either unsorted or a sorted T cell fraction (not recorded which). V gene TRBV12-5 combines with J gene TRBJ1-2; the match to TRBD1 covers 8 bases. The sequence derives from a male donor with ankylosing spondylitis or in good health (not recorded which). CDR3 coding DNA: TGTGCTAGTGGTTTCCCAGCGACAGGGGATGGCTATGGCTACACCTTC. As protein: CASGFPATGDGYGYTF.